A single sample is the source of the 24 T cell receptor beta chains below, sequenced in a study of blood T cell repertoires in COVID-19. Measured with immunoSEQ multiplex PCR; TCRdb has only the in-frame clones, and not every one. The sample has approximately 77,000 clones, more than 80% seen once. The source material was peripheral blood. These receptors originate from an older woman with acute or convalescent COVID-19.

A few counts support this clone. The chain combines TRBV3-1 (or the pseudogene TRBV3-2) with TRBJ1-3, with TRBD1 identical over 9 bases. V was pared by 1 base and J by 2 bases, with 3 bases of the junction left unmatched. The germline V gene encodes CDR1 LGHDT and CDR2 YNNKEL (reference sequence). This CDR3 is built from 16 residues. CDR3 bases: TGTGCCAGCAGCCAAGTGGACAGGGGTCCTGGAAACACCATATATTTT. It codes for CASSQVDRGPGNTIYF.

The J gene is TRBJ2-7, the V gene TRBV4-3; 7 bases line up with TRBD1. The J segment lost 2 bases and the V segment lost 2 bases, leaving 6 bases of the junction unmatched. Germline loops: CDR1 LGHNA, CDR2 YSLEER. The CDR3 runs to 15 residues. The CDR3 nucleotides are TGCGCCAGCAGCCAATCACTGGGACAGACCTACGAGCAGTACTTC. This translates into CASSQSLGQTYEQYF.

The V gene is TRBV12-3 or TRBV12-4, the J gene TRBJ2-1; weak D call: TRBD1 (6 bases). Trimming left V 1 base short and J 6 bases short, with 7 bases between. The CDR3 loop spans 13 amino acids. CDR3 nucleotide sequence: TGTGCCAGCAGTTTAGGCAGGGGCAATGAGCAGTTCTTC. Protein sequence: CASSLGRGNEQFF.

Turning to this clone: Other DNA variants within this sample encode the same CDR3. The chain is built from TRBV6-2 or TRBV6-3 and TRBJ1-1; D is undetermined. V lost 2 bases, J lost 7 bases, and 5 bases lay in between. Germline CDR1 is MNHEY and CDR2 is SVGEGT. The length of the CDR3 is 11 residues. The CDR3 region is CASSYPGEAFF. The CDR3 region has the DNA TGTGCCAGCAGTTACCCCGGTGAAGCTTTCTTT.

This rearrangement joins TRBV19 to TRBJ2-1; 7 bases are shared with TRBD1. Trimming took 8 bases from V and 4 from J; bases not matched to a gene: 14. The length of the CDR3 is 16 residues. The germline CDR1 and CDR2 sequences are LNHDA and SQIVND (reference sequence). The CDR3 coding sequence is TGTGCCAGTCACGCGTTCCGGCAGGGGGTTTACAATGAGCAGTTCTTC. Its translation is CASHAFRQGVYNEQFF.

The J gene is TRBJ1-1, the V gene TRBV5-5; maybe TRBD1 (6 bases). Germline CDR1 is SGHKS and CDR2 is YYEKEE (reference sequence). Deletions cut 0 bases from V and 2 bases from J, with 14 bases between. This CDR3 contains 16 residues. The CDR3 is CASSLGPDRRNTEAFF. The CDR3 coding sequence is TGTGCCAGCAGCTTGGGGCCGGACAGAAGAAACACTGAAGCTTTCTTT.

This rearrangement joins TRBV24-1 to TRBJ2-3; 7 bases are a match to TRBD1. In germline, CDR1 is KGHDR, CDR2 SFDVKD. The V segment lost 4 bases and the J segment 4 bases; nucleotides outside the gene matches: 10. CDR3 size: 16 residues. The CDR3 loop is CATSDADRVEADTQYF. For the CDR3, the DNA is TGTGCCACCAGTGACGCTGACAGGGTTGAGGCAGATACGCAGTATTTT.

The CDR3 loop is CASSLMIRTEAFF. The CDR3 coding sequence is TGTGCCAGCAGTTTAATGATCAGGACTGAAGCTTTCTTT. The chain is built from TRBV12-3 or TRBV12-4 and TRBJ1-1; D remains unclear. This CDR3 region has 13 residues. Between the trimmed V and J ends, which lost 2 bases and 5 bases, there was a span of 9 bases.

The chain is built from TRBV7-2 and TRBJ2-3; 9 bases align to TRBD1. CDR1 is SGHTA and CDR2 is FQGNSA in the germline V gene. The CDR3 sequence is 15 residues long. J was trimmed by 4 bases and V by 1 base; bases with no gene match: 3. CDR3 amino acids: CASSLVGQGPDTQYF. The CDR3 DNA sequence: TGTGCCAGCAGCTTAGTGGGACAGGGCCCAGATACGCAGTATTTT.

The chain links TRBV9 to TRBJ1-1; 7 bases map to TRBD1. The CDR3 contains 15 residues. Germline V gene sequence: CDR1 SGDLS, CDR2 YYNGEE. V gave up 0 bases and J gave up 3 bases; unmatched junction bases: 5. In DNA, the CDR3 is TGTGCCAGCAGCGTAGGCGGCAGGGGGGACACTGAAGCTTTCTTT. Its protein product is CASSVGGRGDTEAFF.

This chain links TRBV10-2 with TRBJ1-6; no definite D call. The V gene's germline CDR1 is WSHSY and CDR2 SAAADI. This CDR3 has 13 residues. Deletions cut 1 base from V and 6 bases from J, with 4 bases between. The CDR3 coding sequence is TGCGCCAGCAGTGAGTACTTTAATTCACCCCTCCACTTT. Its protein product is CASSEYFNSPLHF.

This chain uses TRBV18 with TRBJ1-2, with TRBD1 matching 7 bases. Germline lookup yields CDR1 KGHSH and CDR2 LQKENI. Germline trimming cut 6 bases from V and 7 bases from J; bases unmatched to any gene: 2. The CDR3 is 11 residues long. Here the CDR3 DNA reads TGTGCCAGCTCGACAGGGTTTGGCTACACCTTC. It is translated as CASSTGFGYTF.

The chain recombines TRBV5-4 with TRBJ1-1; a weak D match, TRBD1 (5 bases). Deletions cut 3 bases from V and 4 bases from J, with 13 bases between. The CDR3 is 14 amino acids. CDR1 SGHNT and CDR2 YYREEE come from the germline V gene (reference sequence). This chain's CDR3 is CASSSTGLGTEAFF. The DNA for the CDR3 is TGTGCCAGCAGCTCCACAGGTTTAGGCACTGAAGCTTTCTTT.

This clone was seen a handful of times. The V call is TRBV10-2, the J call TRBJ1-2, with TRBD1 matching 7 bases. The CDR3 loop spans 13 amino acids. Germline CDR1 WSHSY, CDR2 SAAADI. With 7 bases clipped from V and 5 bases from J, the junction kept 7 bases outside the gene matches. DNA for the CDR3: TGCGCCAGCAACCCGGACAGGCAATATGGCTACACCTTC. This codes for CASNPDRQYGYTF.

J is TRBJ2-5 and V is TRBV6-5; 7 bases are a match to TRBD2. With V trimmed by 8 bases and J by 5 bases, 8 bases remained unmatched. CDR1 and CDR2 (germline): MNHEY, SVGAGI. The CDR3 totals 13 residues. The CDR3 coding sequence is TGTGCCAGCGGGAGGGGCACCGTGGAGACCCAGTACTTC. As protein: CASGRGTVETQYF.

This chain uses TRBV7-2 with TRBJ2-1, with 7 nucleotides matching TRBD1. V lost 3 bases, J lost 4 bases, and 6 bases stayed unmatched. Germline V CDR1 and CDR2: SGHTA, FQGNSA. The CDR3 totals 15 residues. The CDR3 loop is CASSFDRAPYNEQFF. Written as DNA, the CDR3 is TGTGCCAGCAGCTTTGACAGGGCCCCATACAATGAGCAGTTCTTC.

The rearrangement joins TRBV9 to TRBJ1-3; D not certain. V was cut by 4 bases and J by 0 bases, with 5 bases left in between. This CDR3 region has 13 residues. CDR1 SGDLS and CDR2 YYNGEE come from the germline V gene. In DNA form, the CDR3 reads TGTGCCAGCAGCCACATCTCTGGAAACACCATATATTTT. This translates into CASSHISGNTIYF.

V usage is TRBV10-3 and J usage is TRBJ1-5; 7 nucleotides match TRBD1. Looked up from germline, CDR1 is ENHRY and CDR2 is SYGVKD. This CDR3 contains 17 residues. Trimming took 0 bases from V and 1 from J; bases not matched to a gene: 6. The CDR3 DNA reads as TGTGCCATCAGTGAGTCCGGACCCAGGGGGAGCAATCAGCCCCAGCATTTT. It encodes CAISESGPRGSNQPQHF.

V is TRBV7-8 and J is TRBJ1-1; the D gene is possibly TRBD1 (5 bases). Trimming left V 4 bases short and J 5 bases short, with 20 bases between. The CDR3 loop spans 16 amino acids. CDR1 is SGHVS, CDR2 FQNEAQ, per germline. Written as DNA, the CDR3 is TGTGCCAGCAGCTCGCGACAGACCCCCGATAAGACTGAAGCTTTCTTT. Encoded protein: CASSSRQTPDKTEAFF. Complete variable domain (other parts from reference TRBV7-8 and TRBJ1-1): GAGVSQSPRYKVAKRGQDVALRCDPISGHVSLFWYQQALGQGPEFLTYFQNEAQLDKSGLPSDRFFAERPEGSVSTLKIQRTQQEDSAVYLCASSSRQTPDKTEAFFGQGTRLTVV.

A word on this clone: An end of the junction differs from the germline gene, which may be a read error. The rearrangement links TRBV7-2 to TRBJ2-5, with 12 bases matching TRBD2. Germline V lookup: CDR1 SGHTA, CDR2 FQGNSA. There are 15 residues in the CDR3. The CDR3 spells CASSLAGGAKETQYF. The CDR3 bases are TGTGCCAGCAGCCTAGCGGGGGGGGCGAAAGAGACCCAGTACTTC.

This chain joins TRBV5-1 and TRBJ1-5; possible D gene TRBD1, 5 bases. The CDR3 covers 15 residues. Between the trimmed V and J ends, which lost 0 bases and 6 bases, there was a span of 13 bases. Germline CDR1 reads SGHRS; CDR2 reads YFSETQ. The DNA of the CDR3 is TGCGCCAGCAGCTTGGAACCGGGACTGTCTCAGCCCCAGCATTTT. Its protein is CASSLEPGLSQPQHF. The whole variable domain, filled in from reference TRBV5-1 and TRBJ1-5, reads KAGVTQTPRYLIKTRGQQVTLSCSPISGHRSVSWYQQTPGQGLQFLFEYFSETQRNKGNFPGRFSGRQFSNSRSEMNVSTLELGDSALYLCASSLEPGLSQPQHFGDGTRLSIL.

CDR3: CASSLGARLNTEAFF. The CDR3 nucleotides are TGTGCCAGCAGCTTGGGGGCCAGATTGAACACTGAAGCTTTCTTT. The chain has TRBV5-5 and TRBJ1-1; D gene unclear. This CDR3 has 15 residues. Trimming took 0 bases from V and 0 from J, leaving 9 bases between them. Germline CDR1 and CDR2: SGHKS and YYEKEE (reference sequence).

V is TRBV5-6 and J is TRBJ2-3; no reliable D call. The CDR3 spans 15 residues. CDR1 and CDR2 (germline): SGHDT, YYEEEE. With 2 bases removed from V and 0 bases from J, the gap between germline ends came to 10 bases. Here the CDR3 DNA reads TGTGCCAGCAGCTTTCCCAGGTCCAGCACAGATACGCAGTATTTT. Translated, it gives CASSFPRSSTDTQYF.

The chain links TRBV24-1 to TRBJ2-5; TRBD2 aligns across 11 bases. Germline CDR1 KGHDR, CDR2 SFDVKD. The trim removed 4 bases at V and 2 bases at J, leaving 5 bases unmatched. CDR3 length equals 16 residues. The CDR3 here is CATSDVSGGVQETQYF. In nucleotides, the CDR3 is TGTGCCACCAGTGACGTTAGCGGGGGGGTACAAGAGACCCAGTACTTC.